Given below is one TCR beta chain in context. Its antigen is unknown. Germline and junction disagree at one end, which may indicate a read error. This sample was taken from a study of blood T cell repertoires in COVID-19 (dated by TCRdb to between 2020 and 2021). Regarding the research as a whole: The collaborator samples originated in the United States, Italy and Spain and spanned the acute and convalescent phases of COVID-19. The prospective study material was composed of cDNA or gDNA derived from T cells, B-cell-depleted T cells, or PBMCs. Deeply sampled blood TCRbeta repertoires from subjects exposed to, actively infected with, or recovered from COVID-19 were included in the dataset. The repertoires were made available in a free public database intended to serve as a resource for research on the immune response to SARS-CoV-2. The samples were drawn from the first 160 participants of the ongoing ImmuneRACE study and from over 950 subjects provided by 6 global collaborators. Sample metadata almost always included a de-identified subject ID, COVID-19 status, age in years and sex. Where HLA class I and class II types were available, the types were taken from metadata supplied by the sample provider, not from assay-based typing.

Summary of the overall study and its limitations: The amount of clinical and demographic metadata varied by source and participant and was provided uncurated.

TCRbeta CDR3 regions were amplified from genomic DNA using the immunoSEQ Assay, a bias-controlled multiplex PCR. In the source study's methods: The number of nucleated cells in each sample was estimated from the amplification of reference gene primers within the assay. To quantify the absolute abundance of each unique TCRbeta CDR3 rearrangement, sequence reads were collapsed and filtered. For each sample, productive Simpson clonality was calculated as the square root of Simpson's diversity index over productive rearrangements. Drawn from immuneACCESS, this table holds only the in-frame rearrangements with V and J called that TCRdb kept. Clones are partly lost; checked studies trace under half to an unresolved V gene and leave the rest unexplained. That table gives V, J and clone size, and the DNA gave D and trimming. Counted in this sample were about 200,000 clones; approximately 82% of them appeared once. The ten largest clones add up to approximately 16% of the sample.

The germline V gene yields KGHSH for CDR1 and LQKENI for CDR2. The cysteine opens and the phenylalanine closes a CDR3 of 13 amino acids. Only the CDR3 region is kept as DNA, spanning 39 bases read in frame from base 1. In the prospective study, participants were 18 to 89 years old, resided in 24 geographic areas of the United States, and were enrolled through a virtual design. In the prospective study, participants were assigned to cohorts based on the clinical history participants reported in a screening survey and a study questionnaire. For ImmuneRACE Cohort 3, a participant was defined as recovered based on two consecutive negative NP/OP PCR tests, clearance by a healthcare professional, or resolution of symptoms. Each participant in the prospective study had whole blood, serum and a nasopharyngeal or oropharyngeal swab collected by mobile phlebotomists. Additional blood draws and questionnaires over an approximately two-month period could optionally be provided by prospective study participants. Blood samples from the prospective study were shipped frozen or at room temperature prior to DNA extraction.

The sample consisted of PBMCs or T cells enriched from blood (not recorded which). The TCR sequence derives from a man between 40 and 49 years old who had recovered from COVID-19. The sequence is built from TRBV18 and TRBJ2-7; the D gene is unclear. The CDR3 sequence is CASSQSETDLAHF. In nucleotide form, the sequence is TGTGCCAGCTCACAATCGGAAACAGATTTGGCCCACTTC.